The next 8 T cell receptor beta chains were all read from a single sample in a study of T cells in localized non-small cell lung cancer. The data were produced by immunoSEQ multiplex PCR, yet TCRdb's version contains in-frame clones alone and is incomplete. The sample lists 25,000 or so clones; 75% to 90% were seen once. This specimen was peripheral blood, taken before any cancer treatment. The receptors here all came from a female donor older than 55 with stage I lung adenocarcinoma.

This clone has a single count. The V call is TRBV19, the J call TRBJ2-3; 9 bases agree with TRBD2. The V and J ends lost 5 bases and 0 bases, in that order; junction bases with no gene match: 6. Germline assignment: CDR1 LNHDA and CDR2 SQIVND (reference sequence). This CDR3 region has 16 residues. The chain's CDR3 is CASSPRLAASTDTQYF. The DNA for the CDR3 is TGTGCCAGTAGTCCACGACTAGCGGCTAGCACAGATACGCAGTATTTT.

In its sample, this clone was seen a few times. The chain joins TRBV6-1 to TRBJ2-3; unclear D gene. Germline V gene sequence: CDR1 MNHNS, CDR2 SASEGT. The ends were cut back, 5 bases at V and 0 bases at J, with 9 bases in the middle. The CDR3 extends over 14 amino acids. CDR3 bases: TGTGCCAGCAGTTTCAGTGTTAGCACAGATACGCAGTATTTT. Its translation: CASSFSVSTDTQYF.

The rearrangement uses TRBV7-3 and TRBJ1-1; D not resolved. This CDR3 region has 12 residues. With 4 bases removed from V and 9 bases from J, the gap between germline ends came to 12 bases. CDR1 SGHTA and CDR2 FQGTGA come from the germline V gene. CDR3 sequence reads: CASSSPGVKAFF. Here the CDR3 DNA reads TGTGCCAGCAGCTCCCCCGGGGTCAAAGCTTTCTTT.

The chain recombines TRBV9 with TRBJ1-2, with D uncertain. The CDR3 covers 14 residues. In germline, CDR1 is SGDLS, CDR2 YYNGEE. Trimming took off 0 bases at V and 4 bases at J, with 10 bases between the two ends. For the CDR3, the DNA is TGTGCCAGCAGCGTAGTCGGAACCCCCTATGGCTACACCTTC. Protein sequence: CASSVVGTPYGYTF. Looking up the rest from reference TRBV9 and TRBJ1-2 gives the full variable domain: DSGVTQTPKHLITATGQRVTLRCSPRSGDLSVYWYQQSLDQGLQFLIQYYNGEERAKGNILERFSAQQFPDLHSELNLSSLELGDSALYFCASSVVGTPYGYTFGSGTRLTVV.

The CDR3 region has the DNA TGCGCCAGCAGCTTTCAAGCGGGAGAAACAGATACGCAGTATTTT. Its translation is CASSFQAGETDTQYF. The genes are TRBV5-1 and TRBJ2-3; 8 nucleotides line up with TRBD2. In germline, CDR1 is SGHRS, CDR2 YFSETQ. The V gene end was trimmed by 2 bases and the J gene end by 3 bases; junction bases not matched to a gene: 5. This CDR3 contains 15 residues.

The CDR3 is CASSSQSGVTDTQYF. In DNA, the CDR3 is TGTGCCAGCAGTTCCCAAAGTGGGGTCACAGATACGCAGTATTTT. The chain carries TRBV28 and TRBJ2-3; no reliable D call. V was shortened by 4 bases and J by 2 bases, with 13 bases between the two germline ends. Germline CDR1 reads MDHEN; CDR2 reads SYDVKM. The length of the CDR3 is 15 residues.

The chain has TRBV27 and TRBJ1-5; D is undetermined. The V and J ends lost 10 bases and 9 bases respectively, with 10 bases between them. From germline, CDR1 is MNHEY and CDR2 SMNVEV (reference sequence). The CDR3 totals 10 residues. The CDR3 DNA follows: TGTGCCACTGGCCGAGGGCCCCAGCATTTT. It translates to CATGRGPQHF.

The rearrangement uses TRBV11-3 and TRBJ1-1; D call uncertain. CDR3 length equals 12 residues. Germline CDR1 reads SGHNT; CDR2 reads YENEEA. V dropped 2 bases and J dropped 7 bases, with 8 bases sitting between them. Here the CDR3 reads CASSLTGIEAFF. CDR3 bases: TGTGCCAGCAGCTTAACGGGGATTGAAGCTTTCTTT.